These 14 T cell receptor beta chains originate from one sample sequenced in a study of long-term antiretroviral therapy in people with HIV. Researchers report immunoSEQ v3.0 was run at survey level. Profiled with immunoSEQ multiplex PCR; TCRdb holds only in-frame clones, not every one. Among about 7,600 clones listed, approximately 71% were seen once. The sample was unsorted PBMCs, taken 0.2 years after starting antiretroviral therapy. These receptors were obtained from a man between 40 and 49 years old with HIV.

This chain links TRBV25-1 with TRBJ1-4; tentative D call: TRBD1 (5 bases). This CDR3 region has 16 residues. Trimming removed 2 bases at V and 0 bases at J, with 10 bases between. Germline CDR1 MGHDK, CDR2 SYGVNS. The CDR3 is CASSEGAVATNEKLFF. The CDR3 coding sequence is TGTGCCAGCAGTGAAGGGGCAGTTGCAACTAATGAAAAACTGTTTTTT.

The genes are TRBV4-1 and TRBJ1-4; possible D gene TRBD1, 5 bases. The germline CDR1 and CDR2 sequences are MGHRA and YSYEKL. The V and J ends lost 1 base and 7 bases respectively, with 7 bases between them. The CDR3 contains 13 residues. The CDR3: CASSQVGGEKLFF. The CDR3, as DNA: TGCGCCAGCAGCCAAGTCGGGGGTGAAAAACTGTTTTTT.

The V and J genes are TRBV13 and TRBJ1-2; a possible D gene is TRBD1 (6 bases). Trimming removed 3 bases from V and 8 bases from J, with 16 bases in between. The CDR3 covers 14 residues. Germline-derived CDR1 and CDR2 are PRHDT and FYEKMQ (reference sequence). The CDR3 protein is CASSLGAGRGGYTF. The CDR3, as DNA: TGTGCCAGCAGCTTGGGGGCGGGGAGGGGCGGCTACACCTTC.

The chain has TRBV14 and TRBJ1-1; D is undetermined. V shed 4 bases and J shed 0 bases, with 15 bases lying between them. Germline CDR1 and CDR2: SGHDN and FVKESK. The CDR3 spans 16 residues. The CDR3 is CASSPDGFLLNTEAFF. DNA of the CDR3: TGTGCCAGCAGCCCTGATGGCTTCTTATTGAACACTGAAGCTTTCTTT.

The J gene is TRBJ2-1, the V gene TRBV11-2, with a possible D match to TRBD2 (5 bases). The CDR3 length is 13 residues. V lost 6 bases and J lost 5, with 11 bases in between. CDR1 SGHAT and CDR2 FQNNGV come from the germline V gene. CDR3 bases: TGTGCCAGCAGGTTCGGGATTAACAATGAGCAGTTCTTC. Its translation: CASRFGINNEQFF.

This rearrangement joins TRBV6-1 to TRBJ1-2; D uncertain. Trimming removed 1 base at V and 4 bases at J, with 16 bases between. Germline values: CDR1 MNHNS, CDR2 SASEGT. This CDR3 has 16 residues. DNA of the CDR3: TGTGCCAGCAGTGAAGGTACAATTACAGCGCGCTATGGCTACACCTTC. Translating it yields CASSEGTITARYGYTF.

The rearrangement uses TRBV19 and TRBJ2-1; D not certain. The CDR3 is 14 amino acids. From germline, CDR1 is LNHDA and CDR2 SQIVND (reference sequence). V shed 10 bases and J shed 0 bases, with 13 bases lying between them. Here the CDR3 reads CATKRQGSYNEQFF. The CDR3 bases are TGTGCCACTAAACGACAAGGCTCCTACAATGAGCAGTTCTTC.

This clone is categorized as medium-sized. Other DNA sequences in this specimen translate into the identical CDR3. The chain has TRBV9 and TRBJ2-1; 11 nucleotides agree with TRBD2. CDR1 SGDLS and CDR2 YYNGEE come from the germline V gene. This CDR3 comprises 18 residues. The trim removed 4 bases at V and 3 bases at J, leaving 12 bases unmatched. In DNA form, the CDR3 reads TGTGCCAGCAGCCCGAAAGGGCTAGCGGGGGGCTTCTACAATGAGCAGTTCTTC. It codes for CASSPKGLAGGFYNEQFF. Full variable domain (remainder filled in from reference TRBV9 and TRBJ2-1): DSGVTQTPKHLITATGQRVTLRCSPRSGDLSVYWYQQSLDQGLQFLIQYYNGEERAKGNILERFSAQQFPDLHSELNLSSLELGDSALYFCASSPKGLAGGFYNEQFFGPGTRLTVL.

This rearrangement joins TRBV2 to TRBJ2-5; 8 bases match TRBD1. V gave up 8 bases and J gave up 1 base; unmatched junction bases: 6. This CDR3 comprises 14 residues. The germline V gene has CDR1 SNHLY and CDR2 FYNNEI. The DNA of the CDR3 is TGTGCCAGCGGTAAGGACAGGGCCCAAGAGACCCAGTACTTC. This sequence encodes CASGKDRAQETQYF.

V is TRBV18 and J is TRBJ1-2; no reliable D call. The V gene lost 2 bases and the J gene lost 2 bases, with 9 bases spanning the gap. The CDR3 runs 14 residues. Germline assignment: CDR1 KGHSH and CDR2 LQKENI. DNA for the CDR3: TGTGCCAGCTCACCAGGTCCCCACAACTATGGCTACACCTTC. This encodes CASSPGPHNYGYTF.

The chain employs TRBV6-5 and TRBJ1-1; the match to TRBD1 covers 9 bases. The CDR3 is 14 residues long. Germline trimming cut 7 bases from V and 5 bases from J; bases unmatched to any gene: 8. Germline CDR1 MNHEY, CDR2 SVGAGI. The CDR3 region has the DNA TGTGCCAGCACCCAGACAGGGGGTGATACTGAAGCTTTCTTT. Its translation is CASTQTGGDTEAFF.

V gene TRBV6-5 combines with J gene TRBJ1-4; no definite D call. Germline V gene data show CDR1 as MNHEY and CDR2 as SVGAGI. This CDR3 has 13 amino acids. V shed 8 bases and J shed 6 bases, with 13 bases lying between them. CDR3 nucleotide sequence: TGTGCCAGCTCGGACGATCCCCATGAAAAACTGTTTTTT. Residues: CASSDDPHEKLFF.

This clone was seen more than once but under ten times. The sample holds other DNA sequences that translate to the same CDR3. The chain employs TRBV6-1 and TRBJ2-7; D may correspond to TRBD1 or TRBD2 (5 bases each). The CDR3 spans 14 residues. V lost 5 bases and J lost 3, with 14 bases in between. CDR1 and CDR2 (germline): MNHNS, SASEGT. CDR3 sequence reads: CASSRDRSGYEQYF. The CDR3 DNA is TGTGCCAGCAGTAGGGACCGGAGTGGCTACGAGCAGTACTTC.

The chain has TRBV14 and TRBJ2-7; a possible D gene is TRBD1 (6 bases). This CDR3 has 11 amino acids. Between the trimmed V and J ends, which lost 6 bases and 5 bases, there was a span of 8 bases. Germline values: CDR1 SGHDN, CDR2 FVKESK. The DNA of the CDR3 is TGTGCCAGCAGTCAGGGGCACGAGCAGTACTTC. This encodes CASSQGHEQYF.